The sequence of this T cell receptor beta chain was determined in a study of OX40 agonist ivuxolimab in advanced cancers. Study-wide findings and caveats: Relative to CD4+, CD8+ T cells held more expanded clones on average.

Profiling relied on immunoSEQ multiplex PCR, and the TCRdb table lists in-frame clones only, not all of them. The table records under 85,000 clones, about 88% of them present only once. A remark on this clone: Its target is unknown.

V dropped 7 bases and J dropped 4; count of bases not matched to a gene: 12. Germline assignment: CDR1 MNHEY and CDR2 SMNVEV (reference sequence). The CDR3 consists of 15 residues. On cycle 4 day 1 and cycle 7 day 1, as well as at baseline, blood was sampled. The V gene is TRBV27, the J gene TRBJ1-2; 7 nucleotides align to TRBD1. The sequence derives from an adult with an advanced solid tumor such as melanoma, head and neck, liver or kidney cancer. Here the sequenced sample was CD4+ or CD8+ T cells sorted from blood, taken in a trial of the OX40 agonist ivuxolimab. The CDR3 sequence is CASTLPQGIGYGYTF. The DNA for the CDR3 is TGTGCCAGCACCCTCCCACAGGGGATCGGCTATGGCTACACCTTC.